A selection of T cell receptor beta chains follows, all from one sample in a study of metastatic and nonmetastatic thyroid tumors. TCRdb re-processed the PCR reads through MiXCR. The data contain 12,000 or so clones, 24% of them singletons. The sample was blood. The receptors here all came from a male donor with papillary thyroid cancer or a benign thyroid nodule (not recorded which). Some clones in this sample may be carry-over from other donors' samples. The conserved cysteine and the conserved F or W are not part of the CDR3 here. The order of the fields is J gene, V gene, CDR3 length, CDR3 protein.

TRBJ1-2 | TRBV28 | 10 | ASSKGKRGYT
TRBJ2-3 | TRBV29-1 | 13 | SVEVSGQGSDTQY
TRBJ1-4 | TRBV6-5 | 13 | ASSYSGLNYEKLF
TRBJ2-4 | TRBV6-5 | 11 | ASSYGEETFQY
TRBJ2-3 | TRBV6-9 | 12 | ASSYTSGSDTQY
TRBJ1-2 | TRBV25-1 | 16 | ASSERQGAGHPLLAYT
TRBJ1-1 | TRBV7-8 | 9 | ASSDNTEAF
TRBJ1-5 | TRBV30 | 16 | AWSPGTGGRYSNQPQH
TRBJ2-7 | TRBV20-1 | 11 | SARAQPTYEQY
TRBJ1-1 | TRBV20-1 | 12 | SARASSGQTEAF
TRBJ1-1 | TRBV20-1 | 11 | SATRTGVTEAF
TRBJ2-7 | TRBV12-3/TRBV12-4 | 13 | ASSVAVGPFYEQY
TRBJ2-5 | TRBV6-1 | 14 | ASRLLTGLGEETQY
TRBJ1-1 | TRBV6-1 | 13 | ASSPSDRRRAEAF
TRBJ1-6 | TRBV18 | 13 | ASSPRDSPNSPLH
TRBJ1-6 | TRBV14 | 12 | ASSLSGGGSPLH
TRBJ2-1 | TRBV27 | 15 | ASSFRGLASSYNEQF
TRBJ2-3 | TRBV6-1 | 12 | ASSTGGPWGTQY
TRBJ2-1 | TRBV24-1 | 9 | ATSLAEEQF
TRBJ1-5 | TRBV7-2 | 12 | ASSRQGVNQPQH
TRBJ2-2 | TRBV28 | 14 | ASSSTTSGYTGELF
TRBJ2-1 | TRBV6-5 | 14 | ASSSGERVVYNEQF
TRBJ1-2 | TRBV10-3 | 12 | AISEGRGRDGYT